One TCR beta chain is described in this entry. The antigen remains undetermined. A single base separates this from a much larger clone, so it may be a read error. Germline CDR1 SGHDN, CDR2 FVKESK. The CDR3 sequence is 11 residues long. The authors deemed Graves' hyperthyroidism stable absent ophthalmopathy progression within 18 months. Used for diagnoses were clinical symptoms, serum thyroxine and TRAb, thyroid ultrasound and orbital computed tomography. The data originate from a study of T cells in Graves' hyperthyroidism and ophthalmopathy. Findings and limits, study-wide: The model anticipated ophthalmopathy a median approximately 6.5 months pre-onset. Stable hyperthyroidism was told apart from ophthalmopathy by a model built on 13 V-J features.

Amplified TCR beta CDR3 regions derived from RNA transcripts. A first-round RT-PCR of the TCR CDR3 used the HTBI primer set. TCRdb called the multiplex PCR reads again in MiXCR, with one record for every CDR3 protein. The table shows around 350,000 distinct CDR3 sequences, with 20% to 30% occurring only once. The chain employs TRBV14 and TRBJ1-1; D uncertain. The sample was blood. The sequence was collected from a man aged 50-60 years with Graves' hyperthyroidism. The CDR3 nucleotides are TGTGCCAGCGGCCAACAGACTGAAGCTTTCTTT. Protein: CASGQQTEAFF.